Reported below is one TCR beta chain. This sample also contains other DNA sequences that code for the same CDR3. This table comes from immunoSEQ multiplex PCR, and its TCRdb copy is limited to in-frame clones, with some not included. The table lists around 4,000 clones, 72% of them singletons. Noted time point: proximal margin of the surgical specimen (macroscopically non-inflamed). This entry is derived from a study of T cell repertoires in ileal Crohn's disease. This TCR came from an adult with Crohn's disease. Specimen: ileal tissue.

The CDR3 nucleotides read TGTGCCAGCAGTGACTTGGCGGGGGGGGAGACCCAGTACTTC. Translating it yields CASSDLAGGETQYF. J is TRBJ2-5 and V is TRBV2, with TRBD2 identical over 9 bases. Germline V gene data show CDR1 as SNHLY and CDR2 as FYNNEI. This CDR3 spans 14 amino acids. V shed 3 bases, J shed 5 bases, and the junction held 4 bases outside the gene matches.